Each of the 27 T cell receptor beta chains below was sequenced from the same sample in a study of blood T cell repertoires in COVID-19. TCRdb keeps only in-frame clones here, not all; method: immunoSEQ multiplex PCR. The sample has 150,000 or so clones, 90% to 95% seen once. The material sequenced was peripheral blood. The receptors derive from a woman between 55 and 75 years old with COVID-19, enrolled during active disease.

The chain links TRBV30 to TRBJ1-2, with 7 bases fitting TRBD1. Germline-derived CDR1 and CDR2 are GTSNPN and SVGIG (reference sequence). This CDR3 comprises 14 residues. J gave up 4 bases and V 4 bases, and 9 bases lay outside the gene matches. The CDR3 coding sequence is TGTGCCTGGAACGGTTACAGGGGTACCTATGGCTACACCTTC. This codes for CAWNGYRGTYGYTF.

The genes are TRBV11-3 and TRBJ2-3; 8 nucleotides line up with TRBD2. Per germline, CDR1 SGHNT and CDR2 YENEEA. The V segment lost 6 bases and the J segment 4 bases; nucleotides outside the gene matches: 9. The CDR3 length is 15 residues. CDR3 loop: CASSLGRGVADTQYF. As DNA, the CDR3 is TGTGCCAGCAGTCTCGGGCGGGGGGTGGCAGATACGCAGTATTTT.

The V call is TRBV6-5, the J call TRBJ1-5; D is possibly TRBD1 (6 bases). V lost 3 bases and J 5 bases, leaving 11 bases between the germline ends. CDR1 MNHEY and CDR2 SVGAGI come from the germline V gene. CDR3 size: 14 residues. The chain's CDR3 is CASSYIQGYQPQHF. The CDR3 bases are TGTGCCAGCAGTTATATACAGGGATATCAGCCCCAGCATTTT.

This chain links TRBV9 with TRBJ1-5; D ambiguous. V was trimmed by 2 bases and J by 0 bases, leaving 9 bases between them. This CDR3 contains 15 residues. The germline gives CDR1 SGDLS, CDR2 YYNGEE. The CDR3 DNA reads TGTGCCAGCAGCGTCACGGGTTATAGCAATCAGCCCCAGCATTTT. This gives the protein CASSVTGYSNQPQHF.

This clone was seen only once. V usage is TRBV11-2 and J usage is TRBJ1-1; no firm D call. Trimming pared 1 base from V and 1 base from J, leaving 7 bases between. This CDR3 spans 14 amino acids. Germline CDR1 reads SGHAT; CDR2 reads FQNNGV. In DNA, the CDR3 is TGTGCCAGCAGCTTAGGGGGAGGGAACACTGAAGCTTTCTTT. This sequence encodes CASSLGGGNTEAFF.

The chain links TRBV7-3 to TRBJ1-2, with TRBD1 as a possible D gene (5 bases). Germline V gene lookup returns CDR1 SGHTA and CDR2 FQGTGA. Trimming left V 2 bases short and J 4 bases short, with 8 bases between. CDR3 length: 13 residues. CDR3 amino acids: CASSLSGSYGYTF. As DNA, the CDR3 is TGTGCCAGCAGCTTATCAGGGTCCTATGGCTACACCTTC.

The chain carries TRBV11-3 and TRBJ1-4; 7 positions match TRBD1. In germline, CDR1 is SGHNT, CDR2 YENEEA. V shed 5 bases and J 2 bases; nucleotides not matched to a gene: 8. There are 16 residues in the CDR3. The CDR3 is CASSRGTASTNEKLFF. The CDR3 DNA follows: TGTGCCAGCAGCCGAGGGACAGCCTCTACTAATGAAAAACTGTTTTTT. The full variable domain, its missing parts supplied by reference TRBV11-3 and TRBJ1-4, is EAGVVQSPRYKIIEKKQPVAFWCNPISGHNTLYWYLQNLGQGPELLIRYENEEAVDDSQLPKDRFSAERLKGVDSTLKIQPAELGDSAVYLCASSRGTASTNEKLFFGSGTQLSVL.

The chain couples TRBV27 to TRBJ1-4; 7 bases are shared with TRBD1. CDR1 MNHEY and CDR2 SMNVEV come from the germline V gene (reference sequence). This CDR3 spans 15 amino acids. Losses at the gene ends were 4 bases for V and 5 bases for J; bases not matched to a gene: 7. The CDR3 nucleotides read TGTGCCAGCAGTTCCCTAAGGACAGGAAATGAAAAACTGTTTTTT. Protein: CASSSLRTGNEKLFF.

The V gene is TRBV19, the J gene TRBJ1-1; unclear D gene. The CDR3 is 12 amino acids. V was cut by 4 bases and J by 4 bases, with 7 bases left in between. Germline V CDR1 and CDR2: LNHDA, SQIVND (reference sequence). CDR3 sequence: CASSNGGTEAFF. Here the CDR3 DNA reads TGTGCCAGTAGTAACGGCGGCACTGAAGCTTTCTTT.

The J gene is TRBJ2-1, the V gene TRBV5-1; 9 nucleotides match TRBD2. Trimming cost V 3 bases and J 3 bases; bases outside gene matches: 1. Germline CDR1 is SGHRS and CDR2 is YFSETQ. CDR3 length equals 14 residues. The CDR3 DNA is TGCGCCAGCAGCTCTAGCGGGAACTACAATGAGCAGTTCTTC. It is translated as CASSSSGNYNEQFF.

The chain carries TRBV6-6 and TRBJ2-7; the D gene is possibly TRBD1 (5 bases). The germline gives CDR1 MNHNY, CDR2 SVGAGI (reference sequence). The CDR3 runs 16 residues. V was trimmed by 0 bases and J by 1 base, leaving 13 bases between them. The CDR3 DNA reads as TGTGCCAGCAGTTACTCGGGTCAGGGTGCATCCTACGAGCAGTACTTC. It codes for CASSYSGQGASYEQYF.

The J gene is TRBJ2-1, the V gene TRBV11-3, with D perhaps matching TRBD1 (7 bases). Germline assignment: CDR1 SGHNT and CDR2 YENEEA. Deletions cut 1 base from V and 8 bases from J, with 24 bases between. The CDR3 has 18 amino acids. CDR3 DNA: TGTGCCAGCAGCTTAGTAGGGCTTGGAGGGGGCGGCATTGATGAGCAGTTCTTC. Translated, it gives CASSLVGLGGGGIDEQFF.

The chain employs TRBV19 and TRBJ1-6; tentatively, D is TRBD1 (6 bases). From germline, CDR1 is LNHDA and CDR2 SQIVND (reference sequence). This CDR3 has 15 residues. V was cut by 4 bases and J by 1 base, with 8 bases left in between. In DNA, the CDR3 is TGTGCCAGTAGTACTGACAGGTCCTATAATTCACCCCTCCACTTT. Translating gives CASSTDRSYNSPLHF.

The rearrangement joins TRBV5-1 to TRBJ2-2, with TRBD2 as a possible D gene (5 bases). CDR1 SGHRS and CDR2 YFSETQ come from the germline V gene. V was cut by 6 bases and J by 2 bases, with 8 bases left in between. The CDR3 covers 13 residues. CDR3 nucleotide sequence: TGCGCCAGCATACGGGATAACACCGGGGAGCTGTTTTTT. This translates into CASIRDNTGELFF. Supplemented by reference TRBV5-1 and TRBJ2-2, the full variable domain reads KAGVTQTPRYLIKTRGQQVTLSCSPISGHRSVSWYQQTPGQGLQFLFEYFSETQRNKGNFPGRFSGRQFSNSRSEMNVSTLELGDSALYLCASIRDNTGELFFGEGSRLTVL.

This chain connects TRBV2 to TRBJ1-5; 7 bases are a match to TRBD1. V dropped 6 bases and J dropped 0; count of bases not matched to a gene: 14. This CDR3 spans 18 amino acids. The germline CDR1 and CDR2 sequences are SNHLY and FYNNEI. The DNA for the CDR3 is TGTGCCAGCAGAGTTGACAGGGACGGGTTTCGTAGCAATCAGCCCCAGCATTTT. Protein product: CASRVDRDGFRSNQPQHF.

This clone was detected once. V gene TRBV10-3 combines with J gene TRBJ1-2; 11 bases fit TRBD1. Per germline, CDR1 ENHRY and CDR2 SYGVKD. V was pared by 5 bases and J by 5 bases, with 4 bases of the junction left unmatched. This CDR3 is 14 amino acids long. The CDR3 reads CAISIGQGAYGYTF. CDR3 nucleotides: TGTGCCATCAGTATCGGACAGGGGGCATATGGCTACACCTTC.

The V call is TRBV19, the J call TRBJ1-2; a possible D gene is TRBD1 (6 bases). The CDR3 extends over 14 amino acids. Trimming took off 10 bases at V and 5 bases at J, with 20 bases between the two ends. Per the germline V gene, CDR1 is LNHDA and CDR2 is SQIVND (reference sequence). In DNA form, the CDR3 reads TGTGCCATCCACGGACAGATAGATAAATATGGCTACACCTTC. Its protein is CAIHGQIDKYGYTF.

The chain recombines TRBV5-6 with TRBJ2-2; maybe TRBD1 (7 bases). This CDR3 comprises 14 residues. Trimming stripped 5 bases from V and 6 bases from J, with 14 bases between. The germline V gene encodes CDR1 SGHDT and CDR2 YYEEEE. The CDR3 coding sequence is TGTGCCAGCAGTCTAGACAGGGAGGCCGGGGAGCTGTTTTTT. Protein product: CASSLDREAGELFF.

The J gene is TRBJ2-3, the V gene TRBV5-1; 11 bases align to TRBD2. V shed 4 bases, J shed 1 base, and the junction held 5 bases outside the gene matches. The V gene's germline CDR1 is SGHRS and CDR2 YFSETQ. The CDR3 consists of 16 residues. This chain's CDR3 is CASSAIAGGGTDTQYF. CDR3 in DNA: TGCGCCAGCAGCGCCATAGCGGGGGGGGGCACAGATACGCAGTATTTT.

The V gene is TRBV27, the J gene TRBJ1-4; tentative D call: TRBD1 (5 bases). This CDR3 is built from 16 residues. Trimming left V 3 bases short and J 0 bases short, with 11 bases between. Germline CDR1 is MNHEY and CDR2 is SMNVEV (reference sequence). Here the CDR3 DNA reads TGTGCCAGCAGTTTGTGGGGCGCCGCAACTAATGAAAAACTGTTTTTT. Protein: CASSLWGAATNEKLFF.

This clone was observed once. The V call is TRBV3-1 (or the pseudogene TRBV3-2), the J call TRBJ1-2; 9 bases are a match to TRBD1. Trimming removed 4 bases from V and 4 bases from J; junction bases left unmatched: 13. The length of the CDR3 is 17 residues. Germline V gene lookup returns CDR1 LGHDT and CDR2 YNNKEL (reference sequence). CDR3 protein: CASSRGRRQGVGYGYTF. CDR3 nucleotide sequence: TGTGCCAGCAGCCGGGGGAGACGACAGGGGGTTGGCTATGGCTACACCTTC.

The V and J genes are TRBV4-2 and TRBJ2-6, with D hard to call. This CDR3 region has 15 residues. Germline V gene data show CDR1 as LGHNA and CDR2 as YNFKEQ. V shed 5 bases and J shed 2 bases, with 10 bases lying between them. DNA of the CDR3: TGTGCCAGCAGCGAGTTGAGAACTGGGGCCAACGTCCTGACTTTC. The encoded protein is CASSELRTGANVLTF.

The chain is built from TRBV7-3 and TRBJ2-1, with TRBD1 matching 7 bases. V lost 5 bases to trimming and J lost 8 bases; unmatched junction nucleotides: 12. CDR3 size: 15 residues. CDR1 SGHTA and CDR2 FQGTGA come from the germline V gene. The CDR3 sequence is CASSKGAVASDEQFF. The CDR3 DNA follows: TGTGCCAGCAGCAAGGGGGCCGTAGCTTCCGATGAGCAGTTCTTC.

The chain has TRBV5-5 and TRBJ2-4; 7 bases fit TRBD1. Germline V gives CDR1 SGHKS, CDR2 YYEKEE (reference sequence). This CDR3 is built from 14 residues. V shed 3 bases and J 3 bases; nucleotides not matched to a gene: 3. CDR3 loop: CASSSGQLKNIQYF. CDR3 sequence (DNA): TGTGCCAGCAGCTCGGGACAGCTCAAAAACATTCAGTACTTC.

J is TRBJ2-7 and V is TRBV14; the match to TRBD1 covers 7 bases. Germline assignment: CDR1 SGHDN and CDR2 FVKESK. The CDR3 has 17 residues. The V and J ends lost 1 base and 4 bases, in that order; junction bases with no gene match: 13. The CDR3 nucleotides are TGTGCCAGCAGCCAAGTTTGGGCTCGGGACAGCCTTTACGAGCAGTACTTC. Its protein product is CASSQVWARDSLYEQYF.

The chain links TRBV6-2 or TRBV6-3 to TRBJ1-1, with D maybe TRBD1 (6 bases). Germline assignment: CDR1 MNHEY and CDR2 SVGEGT. V lost 2 bases, J lost 8 bases, and 6 bases lay in between. The CDR3 spans 11 residues. As DNA, the CDR3 is TGTGCCAGCAGTTACGGACAGGAAGCTTTCTTT. As protein: CASSYGQEAFF.

The J gene is TRBJ2-1, the V gene TRBV7-2; the match to TRBD2 covers 8 bases. CDR1 is SGHTA, CDR2 FQGNSA, per germline. CDR3 size: 14 residues. Trimming took 2 bases from V and 15 from J; bases not matched to a gene: 12. This CDR3 is CASSLNAAGVLRFF. CDR3 DNA: TGTGCCAGCAGCTTAAACGCAGCGGGGGTGCTTCGGTTCTTC.